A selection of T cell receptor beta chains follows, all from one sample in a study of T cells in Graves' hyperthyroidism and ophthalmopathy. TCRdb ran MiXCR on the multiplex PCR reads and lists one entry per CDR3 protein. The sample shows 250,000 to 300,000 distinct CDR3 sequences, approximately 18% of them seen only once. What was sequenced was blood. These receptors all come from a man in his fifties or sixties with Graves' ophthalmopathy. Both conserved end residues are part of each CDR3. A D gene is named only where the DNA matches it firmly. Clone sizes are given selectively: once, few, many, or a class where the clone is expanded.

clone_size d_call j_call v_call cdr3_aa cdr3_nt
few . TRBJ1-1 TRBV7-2 CASSLGRGRVTEAFF TGTGCCAGCAGCTTAGGTCGGGGCAGGGTAACTGAAGCTTTCTTT
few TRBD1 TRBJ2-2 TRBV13 CASSSHGKRGRSGELFF TGTGCCAGCAGCTCCCACGGCAAGAGGGGGCGTAGCGGGGAGCTGTTTTTT
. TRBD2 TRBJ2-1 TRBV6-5 CASFTRGRASGAEQFF TGTGCCAGCTTTACTCGCGGGAGGGCCTCCGGAGCTGAACAGTTCTTC
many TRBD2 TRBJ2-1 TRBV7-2 CASSRMGLAFSSYNEQFF TGTGCCAGCAGCCGGATGGGACTAGCTTTTAGCTCCTACAATGAGCAGTTCTTC
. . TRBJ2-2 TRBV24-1 CATSATAGYTGELFF TGTGCCACCAGTGCCACGGCAGGGTACACCGGGGAGCTGTTTTTT
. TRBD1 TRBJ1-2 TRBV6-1 CASSKWGDRDPQRLGYTF TGTGCCAGCAGTAAGTGGGGGGACAGGGACCCCCAGAGGCTTGGCTACACCTTC
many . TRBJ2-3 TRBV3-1 CASSQLGNTQYF TGTGCCAGCAGCCAACTCGGTAATACGCAGTATTTT
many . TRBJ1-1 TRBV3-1 CASSQDPRLGEAFF TGTGCCAGCAGCCAAGATCCCCGACTGGGCGAGGCTTTCTTT
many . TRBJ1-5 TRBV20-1 CSARIGGAGNQPQHF TGCAGTGCTAGAATCGGGGGGGCCGGCAATCAGCCCCAGCATTTT
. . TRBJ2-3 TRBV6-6 CASSYGGIADTQYF TGTGCCAGCAGTTACGGGGGAATCGCAGATACGCAGTATTTT
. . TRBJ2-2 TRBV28 CASKTGAPTGELFF TGTGCCAGCAAGACGGGAGCCCCCACCGGGGAGCTGTTTTTT
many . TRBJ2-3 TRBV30 CAWSVTAGSQYF TGTGCCTGGAGTGTAACCGCCGGGTCACAGTATTTT
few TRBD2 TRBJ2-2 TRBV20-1 CSASGLAGMNTGELFF TGCAGTGCTAGCGGGCTAGCGGGGATGAACACCGGGGAGCTGTTTTTT
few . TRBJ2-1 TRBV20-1 CSARGEASVVEQFF TGCAGTGCTAGAGGGGAGGCTAGCGTCGTGGAGCAGTTCTTC
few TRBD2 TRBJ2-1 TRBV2 CASILNPGLAGGRSSYNEQFF TGTGCCAGCATCTTGAACCCGGGACTAGCGGGAGGGCGGAGCTCCTACAATGAGCAGTTCTTC
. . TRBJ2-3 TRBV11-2 CASSFKLAPDLADTQYF TGTGCCAGCAGCTTTAAACTAGCTCCCGATTTGGCAGATACGCAGTATTTT
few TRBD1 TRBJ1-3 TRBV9 CASSGQGHGNTIYF TGTGCCAGCAGTGGACAGGGGCATGGAAACACCATATATTTT
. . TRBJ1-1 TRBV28 CASSQAPTGKAFF TGTGCCAGCAGCCAGGCTCCCACGGGGAAAGCTTTCTTT
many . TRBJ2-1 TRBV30 CAWSARTPYNEQFF TGTGCCTGGAGTGCTAGGACTCCGTACAATGAGCAGTTCTTC
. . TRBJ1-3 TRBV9 CASSAGDGNTIYF TGTGCCAGCAGCGCTGGAGATGGAAACACCATATATTTT
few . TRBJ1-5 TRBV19 CASSWNNQPQHF TGTGCCAGTAGTTGGAACAATCAGCCCCAGCATTTT
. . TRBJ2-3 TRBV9 CASSVGGTPSTDTQYF TGTGCCAGCAGCGTAGGAGGGACACCAAGCACAGATACGCAGTATTTT
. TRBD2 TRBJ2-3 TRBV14 CASSQEAGLAGVSDTQYF TGTGCCAGCAGCCAAGAGGCTGGACTAGCGGGAGTGTCAGATACGCAGTATTTT
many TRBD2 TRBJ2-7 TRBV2 CASSEARVISGSEQYF TGTGCCAGCAGTGAAGCTCGTGTCATTAGCGGGAGCGAGCAGTACTTC
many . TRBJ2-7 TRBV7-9 CASSLFPPGGDSYEQYF TGTGCCAGCAGCTTATTCCCCCCAGGTGGGGACTCCTACGAGCAGTACTTC
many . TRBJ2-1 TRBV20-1 CSASPKIYNEQFF TGCAGTGCTAGCCCTAAAATCTACAATGAGCAGTTCTTC
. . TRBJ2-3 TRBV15 CATSNGRPDTQYF TGTGCCACTTCTAACGGGAGACCAGATACGCAGTATTTT
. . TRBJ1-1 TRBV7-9 CASTPNPLGYEASF TGTGCCAGTACGCCAAATCCACTAGGATATGAAGCTTCCTTT
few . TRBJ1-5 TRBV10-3 CAITASVYSNQPQHF TGTGCCATCACCGCGTCCGTATATAGCAATCAGCCCCAGCATTTT
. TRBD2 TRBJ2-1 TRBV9 CASSFSPAGGIYNEQFF TGTGCCAGCAGCTTCTCCCCAGCGGGAGGCATATACAATGAGCAGTTCTTC
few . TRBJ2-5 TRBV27 CASRRDQETQYF TGTGCCAGCAGACGGGACCAAGAGACCCAGTACTTC
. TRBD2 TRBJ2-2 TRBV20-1 CSASGGLAGSRELFF TGCAGTGCTAGTGGGGGACTAGCGGGAAGTCGGGAGCTGTTTTTT
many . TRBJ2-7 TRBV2 CASSPGAGTNYEQYF TGTGCCAGCAGCCCGGGGGCCGGGACCAACTACGAGCAGTACTTC
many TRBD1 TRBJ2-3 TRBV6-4 CASGGGQGSDTQYF TGTGCCAGCGGTGGAGGACAGGGGTCAGATACGCAGTATTTT
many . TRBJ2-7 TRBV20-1 CSARDLGAITYEQYF TGCAGTGCTAGAGATTTAGGGGCTATAACCTACGAGCAGTACTTC
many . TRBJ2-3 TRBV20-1 CSARDGDAVNTQYF TGCAGTGCTAGAGATGGGGATGCGGTAAATACGCAGTATTTT
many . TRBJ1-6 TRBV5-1 CASSLGVDSPLHF TGCGCCAGCAGCTTGGGCGTTGATTCACCCCTCCACTTT
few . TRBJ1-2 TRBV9 CASSVDGTNYGYTF TGTGCCAGCAGCGTAGATGGGACAAACTATGGCTACACCTTC
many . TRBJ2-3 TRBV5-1 CASGSVGHPTDTQYF TGCGCCAGTGGTTCTGTCGGACATCCCACAGATACGCAGTATTTT
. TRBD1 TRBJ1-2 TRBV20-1 CSARQGGNYGYTF TGCAGTGCTAGACAGGGGGGGAACTATGGCTACACCTTC
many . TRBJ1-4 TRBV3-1 CASSPGATNEKLFF TGTGCCAGCAGCCCGGGAGCAACTAATGAAAAACTGTTTTTT
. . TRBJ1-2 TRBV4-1 CASSQAAAYGYTF TGCGCCAGCAGCCAAGCGGCCGCCTATGGCTACACCTTC
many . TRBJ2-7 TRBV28 CASSPGTPLSSYEQYF TGTGCCAGCAGTCCCGGGACACCACTTTCATCCTACGAGCAGTACTTC
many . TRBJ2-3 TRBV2 CASSRSSRPDTQYF TGTGCCAGCAGTCGGAGTAGCCGCCCAGATACGCAGTATTTT
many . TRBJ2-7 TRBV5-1 CASSLGGRLYEQYF TGCGCCAGCAGCTTGGGGGGTAGACTCTACGAGCAGTACTTC
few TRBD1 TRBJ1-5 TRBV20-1 CSARVPGQGTYSNQPQHF TGCAGTGCTAGAGTCCCGGGACAGGGGACTTATAGCAATCAGCCCCAGCATTTT
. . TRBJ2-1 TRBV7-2 CASSLVSQSPSYEQFF TGTGCCAGCAGCTTAGTTTCGCAATCACCCTCCTACGAGCAGTTCTTC